The 32 T cell receptor beta chains below come from one sample, sequenced in a study of Ad26.COV2.S vaccination and SARS-CoV-2 variants. The method was immunoSEQ multiplex PCR; TCRdb's version includes in-frame clones alone and lacks a portion of them. The table includes 500,000 or so clones, about 83% detected once. Treatment in this sample: over 15 received Ad26.COV2.S at low or high dose, single or two shots; about 5 received placebo; per-sample allocation not given. Sample collection was performed on day 63 after the first vaccine or placebo injection. The input for sequencing was peripheral blood, taken in a trial of Ad26.COV2.S vaccine versus placebo. All receptors come from a person aged 18-60 years who received the Ad26.COV2.S COVID-19 vaccine or a placebo.

Here the CDR3 DNA reads TGTGCCAGCAGCTTATATTCAGGGGGCGATGAAAAACTGTTTTTT. It encodes CASSLYSGGDEKLFF. This chain uses TRBV11-1 with TRBJ1-4; 8 positions agree with TRBD1. The germline V gene encodes CDR1 SGHAT and CDR2 FQDESV (reference sequence). The V gene end was trimmed by 2 bases and the J gene end by 6 bases; junction bases not matched to a gene: 5. CDR3 size: 15 residues.

V is TRBV7-3 and J is TRBJ2-7, with 14 bases lining up with TRBD2. Germline-derived CDR1 and CDR2 are SGHTA and FQGTGA. The CDR3 extends over 14 amino acids. Trimming took 4 bases from V and 12 from J; bases not matched to a gene: 8. For the CDR3, the DNA is TGTGCCAGCAGCTCAACCGGGACTAGCGGGAGTTGGTACTTC. Translated, it gives CASSSTGTSGSWYF.

The chain uses TRBV11-3 and TRBJ2-3; tentative D call: TRBD2 (5 bases). Germline lookup yields CDR1 SGHNT and CDR2 YENEEA. V lost 4 bases, J lost 3 bases, and 8 bases lay in between. CDR3 length: 13 residues. The CDR3 DNA reads TGTGCCAGCAGCTCCGGAGGAACAGATACGCAGTATTTT. This gives the protein CASSSGGTDTQYF.

The rearrangement joins TRBV7-2 to TRBJ2-1; 9 nucleotides match TRBD2. In germline, CDR1 is SGHTA, CDR2 FQGNSA. The CDR3 runs 17 residues. V lost 1 base and J lost 0; bases outside the gene matches: 4. CDR3 in amino acids: CASSLVSSGSSYNEQFF. The CDR3 DNA follows: TGTGCCAGCAGCTTAGTTAGTAGCGGGAGCTCCTACAATGAGCAGTTCTTC. The variable domain in full, with the rest retrieved from reference TRBV7-2 and TRBJ2-1, is GAGVSQSPSNKVTEKGKDVELRCDPISGHTALYWYRQSLGQGLEFLIYFQGNSAPDKSGLPSDRFSAERTGGSVSTLTIQRTQQEDSAVYLCASSLVSSGSSYNEQFFGPGTRLTVL.

The gene calls are TRBV28 and TRBJ2-5; D is undetermined. The V and J ends lost 7 bases and 2 bases respectively, with 14 bases between them. The CDR3 has 14 residues. Germline assignment: CDR1 MDHEN and CDR2 SYDVKM. CDR3 in DNA: TGTGCCAGCAAAGTCCGTGCAGGACAAGAGACCCAGTACTTC. It specifies CASKVRAGQETQYF.

In this sample, this clone turned up once. The chain links TRBV30 to TRBJ2-3, with 7 nucleotides matching TRBD1. This CDR3 spans 11 amino acids. V lost 4 bases and J lost 10; bases outside the gene matches: 5. Germline V gene sequence: CDR1 GTSNPN, CDR2 SVGIG (reference sequence). The CDR3 DNA follows: TGTGCCTGGATCAGGGGGACATCGCAGTATTTT. Translating it yields CAWIRGTSQYF.

V is TRBV2 and J is TRBJ1-5, with D possibly being TRBD1 (6 bases). V lost 7 bases, J lost 6 bases, and 16 bases lay in between. The CDR3 consists of 14 residues. Germline V lookup: CDR1 SNHLY, CDR2 FYNNEI. CDR3 in DNA: TGTGCCAGCATGGGGCAGGAAGGGGGTCAGCCCCAGCATTTT. Translated, it gives CASMGQEGGQPQHF.

This clone has only one observation. The V and J genes are TRBV7-2 and TRBJ2-3; 7 bases match TRBD2. The germline gives CDR1 SGHTA, CDR2 FQGNSA. V shed 6 bases and J 5 bases; nucleotides not matched to a gene: 23. The CDR3 is 19 residues long. CDR3 protein: CASRPSGLLAARQGDTQYF. CDR3 nucleotides: TGTGCCAGCAGGCCGAGCGGGCTTCTAGCGGCCCGCCAAGGAGATACGCAGTATTTT.

In nucleotides, the CDR3 is TGCGCCAGCAGCTTGGAGCGGGGGCCGGGGGCCAACGTCCTGACTTTC. It codes for CASSLERGPGANVLTF. The V and J genes are TRBV5-1 and TRBJ2-6, with 8 bases matching TRBD2. V lost 0 bases and J lost 4; bases outside the gene matches: 3. In germline, CDR1 is SGHRS, CDR2 YFSETQ. The CDR3 sequence is 16 residues long.

The chain combines TRBV15 with TRBJ1-3, with D maybe TRBD1 (5 bases). Germline-derived CDR1 and CDR2 are LNHNV and YYDKDF (reference sequence). The CDR3 is made up of 15 amino acids. V lost 1 base and J 6 bases, leaving 13 bases between the germline ends. Written as DNA, the CDR3 is TGTGCCACCAGCAGAGTAGCGATCAGGGAAAACACCATATATTTT. The encoded protein is CATSRVAIRENTIYF.

V usage is TRBV7-2 and J usage is TRBJ2-1, with D possibly being TRBD1 or TRBD2 (6 bases each). Deletions cut 1 base from V and 1 base from J, with 14 bases between. CDR1 and CDR2 (germline): SGHTA, FQGNSA. The CDR3 runs 17 residues. CDR3 sequence (DNA): TGTGCCAGCAGCTTAGGAGGGGGGTATGGTTCCTACAATGAGCAGTTCTTC. Residues: CASSLGGGYGSYNEQFF.

The rearrangement joins TRBV9 to TRBJ2-1; 9 bases are shared with TRBD2. CDR1 and CDR2 from the germline V gene are SGDLS and YYNGEE. The CDR3 length is 15 residues. The V gene end was trimmed by 7 bases and the J gene end by 10 bases; junction bases not matched to a gene: 15. CDR3 residues: CASLPGLADSGEQFF. CDR3 in DNA: TGTGCCAGCCTCCCGGGACTAGCCGATTCGGGGGAGCAGTTCTTC.

This chain joins TRBV28 and TRBJ1-6; no clear D gene. The CDR3 sequence is 13 residues long. Deletions cut 7 bases from V and 8 bases from J, with 12 bases between. From germline, CDR1 is MDHEN and CDR2 SYDVKM. The CDR3 sequence: CASIRERDSPLHF. Written as DNA, the CDR3 is TGTGCCAGCATCCGTGAACGGGATTCACCCCTCCACTTT.

The chain couples TRBV19 to TRBJ2-1; 8 positions match TRBD2. Germline V gene lookup returns CDR1 LNHDA and CDR2 SQIVND (reference sequence). With 3 bases clipped from V and 9 bases from J, the junction kept 7 bases outside the gene matches. The CDR3 contains 14 residues. This CDR3 reads CASSIASGRGEQFF. CDR3 sequence (DNA): TGTGCCAGTAGTATTGCCAGCGGGAGAGGTGAGCAGTTCTTC.

This chain links TRBV2 with TRBJ2-5; D not resolved. Deletions cut 1 base from V and 5 bases from J, with 8 bases between. The length of the CDR3 is 13 residues. The germline V gene has CDR1 SNHLY and CDR2 FYNNEI. CDR3 sequence (DNA): TGTGCCAGCAGTGAAGGTCGTTGGGAGACCCAGTACTTC. This encodes CASSEGRWETQYF.

This clone was recorded a few times. J is TRBJ2-2 and V is TRBV6-2 or TRBV6-3; 9 nucleotides align to TRBD1. V was pared by 5 bases and J by 0 bases, with 7 bases of the junction left unmatched. CDR1 MNHEY and CDR2 SVGEGT come from the germline V gene. This CDR3 comprises 17 residues. CDR3 loop: CASSPRTGAPNTGELFF. The CDR3, as DNA: TGTGCCAGCAGTCCCCGGACAGGGGCGCCGAACACCGGGGAGCTGTTTTTT.

The chain combines TRBV30 with TRBJ2-7; the D is unclear. Germline V CDR1 and CDR2: GTSNPN, SVGIG (reference sequence). The CDR3 loop spans 13 amino acids. The germline V and J ends were trimmed by 0 bases and 0 bases, with 6 bases remaining between them. The CDR3 loop reads CAWSVSYSYEQYF. The CDR3 DNA is TGTGCCTGGAGTGTCTCTTACTCCTACGAGCAGTACTTC.

The J gene is TRBJ1-2, the V gene TRBV10-3, with TRBD1 matching over 8 bases. The CDR3 loop spans 14 amino acids. Germline V lookup: CDR1 ENHRY, CDR2 SYGVKD. V dropped 6 bases and J dropped 7; count of bases not matched to a gene: 10. The CDR3 nucleotides read TGTGCCATCAGCCAGTCGGACAGGGACCCTGGCTACACCTTC. It translates to CAISQSDRDPGYTF.

The V gene is TRBV6-2 or TRBV6-3, the J gene TRBJ2-1, with 11 bases fitting TRBD2. With 4 bases clipped from V and 7 bases from J, the junction kept 9 bases outside the gene matches. The CDR3 loop spans 16 amino acids. Germline V gene lookup returns CDR1 MNHEY and CDR2 SVGEGT. This chain's CDR3 is CASSSQVTSGVNEQFF. Written as DNA, the CDR3 is TGTGCCAGCAGTTCCCAGGTGACTAGCGGGGTGAATGAGCAGTTCTTC.

The chain combines TRBV6-5 with TRBJ2-1, with TRBD1 matching over 8 bases. The CDR3 runs to 16 residues. Looked up from germline, CDR1 is MNHEY and CDR2 is SVGAGI. V dropped 2 bases and J dropped 7; count of bases not matched to a gene: 10. The CDR3, as DNA: TGTGCCAGCAGTTACCTACAGGGGGTAGGAAGGAATGAGCAGTTCTTC. Translating it yields CASSYLQGVGRNEQFF.

This sequence joins TRBV14 and TRBJ2-3, with D unresolved. Germline CDR1 is SGHDN and CDR2 is FVKESK. V lost 5 bases, J lost 0 bases, and 9 bases lay in between. CDR3 size: 14 residues. Here the CDR3 DNA reads TGTGCCAGCAGCGCCCGTCCCAGCACAGATACGCAGTATTTT. This codes for CASSARPSTDTQYF.

V usage is TRBV10-3 and J usage is TRBJ2-7; weak D call: TRBD1 (5 bases). CDR1 ENHRY and CDR2 SYGVKD come from the germline V gene. Trimming left V 2 bases short and J 5 bases short, with 7 bases between. The CDR3 spans 12 residues. The CDR3, as DNA: TGTGCCATCAGTGAGGAAGGGGACGAGCAGTACTTC. It yields the protein CAISEEGDEQYF.

The V and J genes are TRBV28 and TRBJ1-2, with D unresolved. This CDR3 is 15 amino acids long. V dropped 7 bases and J dropped 7 bases, with 22 bases sitting between them. CDR1 MDHEN and CDR2 SYDVKM come from the germline V gene. In nucleotides, the CDR3 is TGTGCCAGCATACCCTCGGGTTGGGATTATGGTGGCTACACCTTC. Translation: CASIPSGWDYGGYTF.

The chain couples TRBV5-1 to TRBJ1-1, with 8 bases that match TRBD1. The ends lost 4 bases at V and 0 bases at J; junction bases unmatched: 8. Germline V gene data show CDR1 as SGHRS and CDR2 as YFSETQ. There are 16 residues in the CDR3. The CDR3 region is CASSPRTGPMNTEAFF. The CDR3 region has the DNA TGCGCCAGCAGCCCACGGACAGGGCCTATGAACACTGAAGCTTTCTTT.

The J gene is TRBJ2-1, the V gene TRBV19, with 9 nucleotides matching TRBD2. Germline CDR1 reads LNHDA; CDR2 reads SQIVND (reference sequence). This CDR3 spans 17 amino acids. V was pared by 6 bases and J by 5 bases, with 14 bases of the junction left unmatched. The CDR3 sequence is CASRPRPLAGGDNEQFF. CDR3 DNA sequence: TGTGCCAGTAGGCCCCGTCCCCTGGCGGGAGGGGACAATGAGCAGTTCTTC.

The chain combines TRBV6-6 with TRBJ1-4; D might be TRBD1 (5 bases). Germline values: CDR1 MNHNY, CDR2 SVGAGI (reference sequence). The V and J ends lost 8 bases and 0 bases respectively, with 7 bases between them. The CDR3 totals 13 residues. The CDR3: CASGTSTNEKLFF. The CDR3 nucleotides read TGTGCCAGCGGGACCTCAACTAATGAAAAACTGTTTTTT.

V and J are TRBV20-1 and TRBJ1-1, with D perhaps matching TRBD1 (6 bases). Looked up from germline, CDR1 is DFQATT and CDR2 is SNEGSKA (reference sequence). This CDR3 contains 11 residues. V was trimmed by 7 bases and J by 6 bases, leaving 12 bases between them. In DNA form, the CDR3 reads TGCAGTGTTCGTGGGGGCCCTGAAGCTTTCTTT. Its translation: CSVRGGPEAFF.

This chain uses TRBV30 with TRBJ1-2; maybe TRBD1 (5 bases). V lost 7 bases, J lost 8 bases, and 11 bases lay in between. This CDR3 is built from 10 residues. Looked up from germline, CDR1 is GTSNPN and CDR2 is SVGIG (reference sequence). The DNA for the CDR3 is TGTGCCTACCGGGGCGGAGGCTACACCTTC. Amino acids: CAYRGGGYTF.

The chain uses TRBV7-9 and TRBJ1-2; D unclear. This CDR3 has 13 residues. CDR1 is SEHNR, CDR2 FQNEAQ, per germline (reference sequence). The V and J ends lost 1 base and 8 bases respectively, with 11 bases between them. The CDR3 spells CASSLVGLGGYTF. As DNA, the CDR3 is TGTGCCAGCAGCTTAGTTGGGCTTGGAGGCTACACCTTC.

This clone was observed a handful of times. The chain combines TRBV15 with TRBJ2-1, with D perhaps TRBD2 (5 bases). V gave up 9 bases and J gave up 7 bases, with 19 bases separating them. From germline, CDR1 is LNHNV and CDR2 YYDKDF (reference sequence). This CDR3 is built from 14 residues. CDR3 in amino acids: CATKLDHAHNEQFF. The CDR3 bases are TGTGCCACGAAACTAGACCATGCCCATAATGAGCAGTTCTTC.

The chain joins TRBV12-3 or TRBV12-4 to TRBJ2-5; D remains ambiguous. The V end was cut by 3 bases, the J end by 2 bases, with 7 bases between. The CDR3 is 13 amino acids. CDR3 DNA sequence: TGTGCCAGCAGTTTTACAGCACAAGAGACCCAGTACTTC. The encoded protein is CASSFTAQETQYF.

The chain links TRBV19 to TRBJ2-3; TRBD2 aligns across 14 bases. V dropped 4 bases and J dropped 7; count of bases not matched to a gene: 22. The germline CDR1 and CDR2 sequences are LNHDA and SQIVND (reference sequence). The CDR3 runs 21 residues. The CDR3 DNA reads as TGTGCCAGTAGTAAGAGATCCGGGACTAGCGGGAGTCGTCCGCGACCTTATACGCAGTATTTT. This translates into CASSKRSGTSGSRPRPYTQYF.